This T cell receptor beta chain was found in a study of blood T cell repertoires in COVID-19. The overall study: There were acute and convalescent COVID-19 samples, and they came from the United States, Italy and Spain. T cells, B-cell-depleted T cells, or PBMCs provided the cDNA or gDNA that served as material.

Followed over time, Seattle patients had been enrolled while infection was active. As handled by the study authors: The assay estimated nucleated cells by amplifying reference gene primers. Method: immunoSEQ multiplex PCR; TCRdb's copy keeps in-frame clones and lacks some. For V, J and clone size, that table is used; D and trimming come from the DNA. Of approximately 34,000 clones listed, 81% are singletons. The CDR3 runs to 14 residues. V lost 4 bases to trimming and J lost 3 bases; unmatched junction nucleotides: 4. CDR1 SGHRS and CDR2 YFSETQ come from the germline V gene. V is TRBV5-1 and J is TRBJ2-5; 9 nucleotides line up with TRBD1. This sequence was found in a man between 65 and 85 years old with COVID-19, enrolled during active disease. Specimen: peripheral blood. The CDR3 protein is CASSQGTGKETQYF. The CDR3 bases are TGCGCCAGCAGCCAGGGGACAGGGAAAGAGACCCAGTACTTC.